The 18 T cell receptor beta chains in this list originate from one sample, sequenced in a study of shared clonotypes between healthy human individuals (TCRdb year 2020). Receptor libraries were prepared by the immunoSEQ multiplex PCR assay. TCRdb holds this immuneACCESS table with in-frame rearrangements only. Some clones are missing; in checked studies, unresolved V genes explain under half, and the rest has no known cause. The sample table holds almost 750,000 clones, of which approximately 72% were seen once. Jointly, the top ten make up over 1.5% of the sample. Material for sequencing was memory CD4+ T cells sorted from blood. This specimen's cell subset or site label, per the study, means: CD45RA-negative fraction. The source of these receptors is a woman younger than 45 in good health.

The chain couples TRBV2 to TRBJ2-7; unclear D gene. This CDR3 is 11 amino acids long. The V end was cut by 5 bases, the J end by 4 bases, with 6 bases between. Germline lookup yields CDR1 SNHLY and CDR2 FYNNEI. CDR3 nucleotide sequence: TGTGCCAGCAGTACAAAATACGAGCAGTACTTC. Translated, it gives CASSTKYEQYF.

The chain combines TRBV28 with TRBJ1-3; TRBD1 is a possible D gene (6 bases). The germline V gene has CDR1 MDHEN and CDR2 SYDVKM. V lost 4 bases and J lost 0, with 10 bases in between. The CDR3 contains 15 residues. The CDR3 protein is CASSSFRGSGNTIYF. CDR3 in DNA: TGTGCCAGCAGTTCCTTCAGGGGCTCTGGAAACACCATATATTTT.

V and J are TRBV6-5 and TRBJ2-7, with D possibly matching TRBD2 (6 bases). The CDR3 runs 13 residues. CDR1 MNHEY and CDR2 SVGAGI come from the germline V gene. Trimming left V 6 bases short and J 0 bases short, with 9 bases between. CDR3 in DNA: TGTGCCAGCAGCGGGAGCCACTCCTACGAGCAGTACTTC. Translation: CASSGSHSYEQYF.

The chain combines TRBV28 with TRBJ1-2; unclear D gene. Germline loops: CDR1 MDHEN, CDR2 SYDVKM. There are 14 residues in the CDR3. V lost 2 bases and J 1 base, leaving 8 bases between the germline ends. CDR3 DNA sequence: TGTGCCAGCAGTTTACAACACCTTAACTATGGCTACACCTTC. This encodes CASSLQHLNYGYTF.

As to this clone: This same CDR3 is encoded by further DNA sequences in the sample. V gene TRBV18 combines with J gene TRBJ2-7; a weak D match, TRBD1 (5 bases). The CDR3 has 13 residues. The germline gives CDR1 KGHSH, CDR2 LQKENI. The V end was cut by 3 bases, the J end by 3 bases, with 9 bases between. The CDR3 bases are TGTGCCAGCTCACCGGGGCAGGACTACGAGCAGTACTTC. Protein: CASSPGQDYEQYF.

This clone was picked up many times. The chain couples TRBV4-2 to TRBJ2-3, with D perhaps matching TRBD1 (6 bases). Per the germline V gene, CDR1 is LGHNA and CDR2 is YNFKEQ. Trimming stripped 0 bases from V and 0 bases from J, with 10 bases between. The CDR3 spans 16 residues. CDR3 coding DNA: TGTGCCAGCAGCCAAGAGGGGACACCGAGCACAGATACGCAGTATTTT. Its protein is CASSQEGTPSTDTQYF.

The V and J genes are TRBV6-1 and TRBJ2-3; the D is unclear. Germline V gene data show CDR1 as MNHNS and CDR2 as SASEGT. V lost 6 bases, J lost 6 bases, and 13 bases lay in between. The CDR3 contains 13 residues. CDR3 sequence reads: CASSQPPHDTQYF. In DNA form, the CDR3 reads TGTGCCAGCAGCCAACCACCACACGATACGCAGTATTTT.

The rearrangement uses TRBV11-3 and TRBJ1-1; D unresolved. In germline, CDR1 is SGHNT, CDR2 YENEEA. This CDR3 is 13 amino acids long. Deletions cut 3 bases from V and 1 base from J, with 6 bases between. The CDR3: CASSFGQNTEAFF. The DNA of the CDR3 is TGTGCCAGCAGCTTTGGTCAGAACACTGAAGCTTTCTTT.

The rearrangement uses TRBV30 and TRBJ1-2, with 7 bases aligning to TRBD1. The CDR3 is made up of 20 amino acids. Germline V gene data show CDR1 as GTSNPN and CDR2 as SVGIG (reference sequence). J lost 0 bases, V lost 0 bases, and 19 bases had no gene match. The CDR3 DNA is TGTGCCTGGAGTGTGGGGCCGCTTGCGGGACAGCCAGGCACTAACTATGGCTACACCTTC. It codes for CAWSVGPLAGQPGTNYGYTF.

V is TRBV12-5 and J is TRBJ2-1; 8 nucleotides agree with TRBD1. This CDR3 region has 13 residues. CDR1 is LGHNT, CDR2 FRNRAP, per germline. Unmatched junction bases numbered 8, after V lost 7 bases and J lost 9 bases. CDR3 in amino acids: CASARQGRLEQFF. The CDR3 DNA follows: TGTGCTAGTGCCCGACAGGGGAGGCTTGAGCAGTTCTTC.

V is TRBV27 and J is TRBJ2-1; the D is unclear. The CDR3 length is 14 residues. V was clipped by 7 bases and J by 8 bases, with 18 bases between them. The germline V gene has CDR1 MNHEY and CDR2 SMNVEV (reference sequence). The CDR3 coding sequence is TGTGCCAGCACCAATACAAACAAACGGGATGAGCAGTTCTTC. This sequence encodes CASTNTNKRDEQFF.

This clone has ten or more counts. The chain combines TRBV11-2 with TRBJ1-2; 9 nucleotides line up with TRBD1. Germline lookup yields CDR1 SGHAT and CDR2 FQNNGV. The CDR3 consists of 13 residues. The junction had 1 base not matched to a gene; V was cut back by 4 bases and J by 4 bases. The CDR3 sequence: CASSSQGAYGYTF. For the CDR3, the DNA is TGTGCCAGCAGCTCACAGGGGGCCTATGGCTACACCTTC.

In this sample, this clone turned up a few times. V is TRBV27 and J is TRBJ2-1; 9 bases line up with TRBD1. V shed 0 bases and J 8 bases; nucleotides not matched to a gene: 5. The CDR3 totals 15 residues. Germline V gene data show CDR1 as MNHEY and CDR2 as SMNVEV (reference sequence). DNA for the CDR3: TGTGCCAGCAGTTTATCCGGGACAGGGATCCATGAGCAGTTCTTC. Protein sequence: CASSLSGTGIHEQFF.

This clone was observed once. A much bigger clone sits one base away, suggesting this may be a read error. This chain uses TRBV5-6 with TRBJ1-1; D ambiguous. In germline, CDR1 is SGHDT, CDR2 YYEEEE. The CDR3 has 13 residues. Trimming cost V 0 bases and J 1 base, with 4 bases left between them. In nucleotides, the CDR3 is TGTGCCAGCAGCTTGGACAGGAACACTGAAGCTTTCTTT. Translation: CASSLDRNTEAFF. The entire variable domain, with the rest obtained from reference TRBV5-6 and TRBJ1-1, is as follows: DAGVTQSPTHLIKTRGQQVTLRCSPKSGHDTVSWYQQALGQGPQFIFQYYEEEERQRGNFPDRFSGHQFPNYSSELNVNALLLGDSALYLCASSLDRNTEAFFGQGTRLTVV.

Details on this clone: A much larger clone sits a single nucleotide away, making a read error possible. V usage is TRBV14 and J usage is TRBJ1-1, with TRBD1 as a possible D gene (5 bases). The CDR3 totals 13 residues. Germline loops: CDR1 SGHDN, CDR2 FVKESK. CDR3 nucleotides: TGTGCCAGCAGCCCGAGACAGAACACTGAAACTTTCTTT. It specifies CASSPRQNTETFF.

The chain uses TRBV19 and TRBJ2-7, with D possibly TRBD2 on 5 matching bases. This CDR3 has 15 residues. CDR1 and CDR2 from the germline V gene are LNHDA and SQIVND (reference sequence). Between the trimmed V and J ends, which lost 3 bases and 6 bases, there was a span of 18 bases. CDR3 sequence (DNA): TGTGCCAGTAGTATCTCCGGCCGTTTCGAGGGCGAGCAGTACTTC. Its protein product is CASSISGRFEGEQYF.

The chain couples TRBV28 to TRBJ2-3; D unclear. Trimming took off 1 base at V and 6 bases at J, with 5 bases between the two ends. Germline-derived CDR1 and CDR2 are MDHEN and SYDVKM. The CDR3 runs 12 residues. The DNA for the CDR3 is TGTGCCAGCAGTTTATTAAAGGATACGCAGTATTTT. Amino acid sequence: CASSLLKDTQYF.

This chain joins TRBV10-3 and TRBJ1-5, with TRBD1 matching over 10 bases. V lost 4 bases, J lost 5 bases, and 2 bases stayed unmatched. CDR1 and CDR2 (germline): ENHRY, SYGVKD. The CDR3 covers 14 residues. The CDR3 sequence: CAISGTGGDQPQHF. The CDR3 nucleotides are TGTGCCATCAGTGGGACAGGGGGAGATCAGCCCCAGCATTTT.